One sample yielded the 8 T cell receptor beta chains listed below, sequenced in a study of beta chain features in type 1 diabetes. Whole-study results and caveats: Among patients with Type 1 diabetes, TCRB CDR3s were moderately but significantly shorter in every one of the four CD4+ subsets.

cDNA synthesis used the whole RNA isolate, giving expressed TCRB sequences. Clones were sequenced by immunoSEQ multiplex PCR, and TCRdb holds only the in-frame ones, with some missing. The sample contains roughly 330,000 clones, about 13% of which appear only once. No antigen is known for these receptors. Sequences were obtained from naive CD4+ T cells from blood. The receptors stem from a young woman with type 1 diabetes.

The rearrangement uses TRBV19 and TRBJ2-5, with 7 bases identical to TRBD1. Germline V gene data show CDR1 as LNHDA and CDR2 as SQIVND (reference sequence). With V trimmed by 8 bases and J by 7 bases, 4 bases remained unmatched. This CDR3 is 11 amino acids long. CDR3 DNA sequence: TGTGCCAGTGGGACAGTCGGGACCCAGTACTTC. Amino acids: CASGTVGTQYF.

This clone has more than one count but fewer than ten. V usage is TRBV6-1 and J usage is TRBJ2-7, with TRBD1 as a possible D gene (5 bases). V lost 1 base to trimming and J lost 0 bases, with 10 bases between them. CDR1 is MNHNS and CDR2 is SASEGT in the germline V gene. This CDR3 spans 15 amino acids. The chain's CDR3 is CASSEEAGYSYEQYV. The CDR3 DNA follows: TGTGCCAGCAGTGAAGAGGCAGGGTACTCCTACGAGCAGTACGTC.

This chain uses TRBV7-3 with TRBJ2-2, with TRBD1 identical over 9 bases. V lost 3 bases and J lost 5; bases outside the gene matches: 10. This CDR3 has 17 amino acids. Germline CDR1 SGHTA, CDR2 FQGTGA. The CDR3 region is CASSFQPTGTGTGELFF. CDR3 DNA: TGTGCCAGCAGCTTCCAACCAACCGGGACAGGGACCGGGGAGCTGTTTTTT.

The V and J genes are TRBV28 and TRBJ1-2; D remains ambiguous. The CDR3 is 14 residues long. CDR1 is MDHEN and CDR2 is SYDVKM in the germline V gene. Trimming removed 6 bases from V and 0 bases from J, with 11 bases in between. The CDR3 DNA sequence: TGTGCCAGCAGCTTCGGGATAACTAACTATGGCTACACCTTC. This translates into CASSFGITNYGYTF.

This clone has just a few counts. The chain recombines TRBV10-3 with TRBJ2-1, with 11 bases lining up with TRBD2. Looked up from germline, CDR1 is ENHRY and CDR2 is SYGVKD. J gave up 8 bases and V 3 bases, and 6 bases lay outside the gene matches. This CDR3 is built from 15 residues. The CDR3 region is CAISELAGEGDEQFF. DNA of the CDR3: TGTGCCATCAGTGAACTAGCGGGAGAGGGAGATGAGCAGTTCTTC.

This chain links TRBV28 with TRBJ1-2; the match to TRBD1 covers 7 bases. V was clipped by 4 bases and J by 6 bases; unmatched bases: 11. Germline V gene lookup returns CDR1 MDHEN and CDR2 SYDVKM. The CDR3 covers 15 residues. The CDR3 region has the DNA TGTGCCAGCAGTTCACCTGCAGGGGGATCGGATGGCTACACCTTC. Its translation: CASSSPAGGSDGYTF.

Only one count was recorded for this clone. This chain connects TRBV5-1 to TRBJ2-1; 12 nucleotides align to TRBD2. Trimming at V came to 8 bases and at J to 6 bases, leaving 9 bases not matched to a gene. The CDR3 spans 15 residues. The germline V gene has CDR1 SGHRS and CDR2 YFSETQ. The CDR3 sequence is CASDSLAGGGNEQFF. The CDR3 DNA reads as TGCGCCAGTGACTCCCTAGCGGGAGGGGGCAATGAGCAGTTCTTC.

The V and J genes are TRBV9 and TRBJ2-3, with a weak D call TRBD2 (5 bases). Trimming removed 4 bases at V and 1 base at J, with 16 bases between. The CDR3 extends over 16 amino acids. Germline CDR1 and CDR2: SGDLS and YYNGEE. The CDR3: CASSPTWGEGTDTQYF. CDR3 coding DNA: TGTGCCAGCAGCCCTACCTGGGGAGAGGGCACAGATACGCAGTATTTT.